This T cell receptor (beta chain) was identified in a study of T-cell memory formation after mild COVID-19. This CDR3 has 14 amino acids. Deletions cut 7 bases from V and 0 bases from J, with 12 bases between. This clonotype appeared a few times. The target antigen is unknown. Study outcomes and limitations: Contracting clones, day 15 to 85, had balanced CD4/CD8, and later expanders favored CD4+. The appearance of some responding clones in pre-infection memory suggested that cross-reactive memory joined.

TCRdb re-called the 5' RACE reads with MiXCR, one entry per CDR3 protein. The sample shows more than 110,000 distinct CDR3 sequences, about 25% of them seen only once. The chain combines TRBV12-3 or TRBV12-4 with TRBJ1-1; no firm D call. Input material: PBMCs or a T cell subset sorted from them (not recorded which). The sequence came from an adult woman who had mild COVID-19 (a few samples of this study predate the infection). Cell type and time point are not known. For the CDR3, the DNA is TGTGCCAGCATAAGGGCCCTTATGAACACTGAAGCTTTCTTT. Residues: CASIRALMNTEAFF.